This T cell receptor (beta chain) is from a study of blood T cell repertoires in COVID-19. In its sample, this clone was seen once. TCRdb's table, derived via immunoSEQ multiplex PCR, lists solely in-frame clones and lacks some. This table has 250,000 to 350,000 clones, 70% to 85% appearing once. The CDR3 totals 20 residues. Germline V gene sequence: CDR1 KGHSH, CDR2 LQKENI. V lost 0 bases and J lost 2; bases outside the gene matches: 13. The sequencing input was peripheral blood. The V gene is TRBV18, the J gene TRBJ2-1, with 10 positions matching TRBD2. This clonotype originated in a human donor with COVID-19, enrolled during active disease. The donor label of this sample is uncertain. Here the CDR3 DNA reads TGTGCCAGCTCACCACCGCCCTCAGGGGCTAGCGGGGGAACCTACAATGAGCAGTTCTTC. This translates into CASSPPPSGASGGTYNEQFF. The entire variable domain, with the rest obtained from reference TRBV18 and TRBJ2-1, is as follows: NAGVMQNPRHLVRRRGQEARLRCSPMKGHSHVYWYRQLPEEGLKFMVYLQKENIIDESGMPKERFSAEFPKEGPSILRIQQVVRGDSAAYFCASSPPPSGASGGTYNEQFFGPGTRLTVL.